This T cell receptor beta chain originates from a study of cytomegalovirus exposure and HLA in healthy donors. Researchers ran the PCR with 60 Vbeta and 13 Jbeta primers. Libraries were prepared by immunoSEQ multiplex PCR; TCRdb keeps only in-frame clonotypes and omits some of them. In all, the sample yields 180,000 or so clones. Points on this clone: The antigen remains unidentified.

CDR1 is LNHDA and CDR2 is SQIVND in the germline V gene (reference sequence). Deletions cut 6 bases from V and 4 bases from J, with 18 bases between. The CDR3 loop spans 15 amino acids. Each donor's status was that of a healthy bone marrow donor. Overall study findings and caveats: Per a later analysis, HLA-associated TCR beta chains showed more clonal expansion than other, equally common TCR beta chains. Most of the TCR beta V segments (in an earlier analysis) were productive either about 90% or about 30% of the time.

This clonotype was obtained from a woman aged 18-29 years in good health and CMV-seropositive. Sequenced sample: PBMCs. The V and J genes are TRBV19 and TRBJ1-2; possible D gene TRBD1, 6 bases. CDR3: CASRDEWGRPYGYTF. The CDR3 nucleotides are TGTGCCAGTAGGGACGAGTGGGGGCGTCCCTATGGCTACACCTTC.